Presented here are 7 T cell receptor beta chains from one specimen sequenced in a study of T cells in Graves' hyperthyroidism and ophthalmopathy. Researchers amplified the TCR beta CDR3 regions from RNA transcripts. The HTBI primer set drove a first-round RT-PCR of the TCR CDR3. TCRdb independently ran MiXCR on the multiplex PCR reads; one entry per CDR3 protein. This sample has about 270,000 distinct CDR3 sequences, with 20% to 30% found just once. Sequenced sample: blood. Every receptor here comes from a man aged 40-49 years with Graves' hyperthyroidism that later progressed to Graves' ophthalmopathy.

This clonotype was seen many times. The chain uses TRBV5-1 and TRBJ1-5; D not resolved. V lost 0 bases to trimming and J lost 5 bases, with 18 bases between them. Looked up from germline, CDR1 is SGHRS and CDR2 is YFSETQ. This CDR3 region has 17 residues. This chain's CDR3 is CASSLAFGGNRDQPQHF. The CDR3 bases are TGCGCCAGCAGCTTGGCCTTTGGAGGCAACCGAGATCAGCCCCAGCATTTT.

The chain is built from TRBV28 and TRBJ1-5; D is undetermined. Trimming took 5 bases from V and 6 from J, leaving 14 bases between them. This CDR3 is 14 amino acids long. The germline V gene encodes CDR1 MDHEN and CDR2 SYDVKM. This chain's CDR3 is CASSLPRTGQPQHF. For the CDR3, the DNA is TGTGCCAGCAGTCTTCCCCGGACCGGTCAGCCCCAGCATTTT. The full variable domain, with the rest looked up from reference TRBV28 and TRBJ1-5, is DVKVTQSSRYLVKRTGEKVFLECVQDMDHENMFWYRQDPGLGLRLIYFSYDVKMKEKGDIPEGYSVSREKKERFSLILESASTNQTSMYLCASSLPRTGQPQHFGDGTRLSIL.

The chain uses TRBV28 and TRBJ1-2, with 8 nucleotides matching TRBD1. In germline, CDR1 is MDHEN, CDR2 SYDVKM. V gave up 6 bases and J gave up 4 bases; unmatched junction bases: 10. This CDR3 is 15 amino acids long. CDR3 DNA: TGTGCCAGCAGGCTTACCGGACAGGGTGGCTATGGCTACACCTTC. It translates to CASRLTGQGGYGYTF.

In this sample, this clonotype turned up many times. The rearrangement links TRBV10-1 to TRBJ1-3; D call uncertain. Per germline, CDR1 WNHNN and CDR2 SYGVQD (reference sequence). V was trimmed by 6 bases and J by 4 bases, leaving 10 bases between them. There are 13 residues in the CDR3. CDR3 nucleotides: TGCGCCAGCAGCAGACTGAAAGGAAACACCATATATTTT. Amino acids: CASSRLKGNTIYF.

The table lists this clonotype with many counts. The chain couples TRBV5-1 to TRBJ1-1; D is possibly TRBD1 (5 bases). The CDR3 loop spans 14 amino acids. Germline V gives CDR1 SGHRS, CDR2 YFSETQ. Between the trimmed V and J ends, which lost 4 bases and 6 bases, there was a span of 16 bases. CDR3 protein: CASSLRGNDAEAFF. In DNA, the CDR3 is TGCGCCAGCAGCCTACGGGGGAATGATGCTGAAGCTTTCTTT.

The CDR3 DNA reads TGTGCCTGGAGTTTCGCAGGGGGAAGGACTGAAGCTTTCTTT. It specifies CAWSFAGGRTEAFF. The chain carries TRBV30 and TRBJ1-1, with 7 bases that match TRBD1. This CDR3 has 14 amino acids. Germline CDR1 and CDR2: GTSNPN and SVGIG (reference sequence). After removal of 2 bases from V and 5 bases from J, the junction contained 8 bases not matched to a gene.

This clonotype was seen at least ten times. The chain has TRBV11-2 and TRBJ2-5; maybe TRBD2 (6 bases). Trimming stripped 5 bases from V and 6 bases from J, with 28 bases between. The germline V gene encodes CDR1 SGHAT and CDR2 FQNNGV. The CDR3 contains 18 residues. CDR3 region: CASSPGLTGEGSKKTQYF. CDR3 DNA sequence: TGTGCCAGCAGCCCGGGACTGACGGGAGAGGGGTCGAAAAAGACCCAGTACTTC.